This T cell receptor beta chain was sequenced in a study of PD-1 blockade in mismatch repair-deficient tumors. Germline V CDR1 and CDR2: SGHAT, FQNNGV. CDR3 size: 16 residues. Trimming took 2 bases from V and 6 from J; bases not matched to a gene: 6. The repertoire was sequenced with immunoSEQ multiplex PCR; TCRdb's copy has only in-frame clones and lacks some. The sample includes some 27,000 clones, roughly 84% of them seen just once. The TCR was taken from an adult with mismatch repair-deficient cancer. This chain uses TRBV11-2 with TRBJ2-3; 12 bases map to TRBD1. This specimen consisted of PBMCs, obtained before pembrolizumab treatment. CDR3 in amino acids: CASSLRGQGAGDTQYF. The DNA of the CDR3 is TGTGCCAGCAGCTTACGGGGACAGGGGGCCGGGGATACGCAGTATTTT.